One and the same sample provided the 10 T cell receptor beta chains below, sequenced in a study of blood T cell repertoires in COVID-19. Generated by immunoSEQ multiplex PCR, the TCRdb table keeps only in-frame clones and is missing some. The sample holds some 150,000 clones, over 75% seen once. Sequences were obtained from peripheral blood. These receptors originate from a human donor in a cohort sampled during active COVID-19.

The V gene is TRBV4-3, the J gene TRBJ2-7; 8 nucleotides match TRBD1. Per the germline V gene, CDR1 is LGHNA and CDR2 is YSLEER. V shed 4 bases, J shed 5 bases, and the junction held 10 bases outside the gene matches. This CDR3 has 15 residues. DNA for the CDR3: TGCGCCAGCAGCCGAGCGGACAGGGTAAATGACGAGCAGTACTTC. Protein sequence: CASSRADRVNDEQYF.

This rearrangement joins TRBV28 to TRBJ1-1; 7 bases are a match to TRBD1. Germline loops: CDR1 MDHEN, CDR2 SYDVKM. The CDR3 runs 12 residues. Germline trimming cut 3 bases from V and 9 bases from J; bases unmatched to any gene: 4. The CDR3 sequence: CASSLQTGQAFF. DNA of the CDR3: TGTGCCAGCAGTTTGCAGACAGGGCAAGCTTTCTTT.

J is TRBJ1-3 and V is TRBV18; TRBD1 matches 7 bases. After removal of 6 bases from V and 0 bases from J, the junction contained 11 bases not matched to a gene. The CDR3 spans 17 residues. Germline values: CDR1 KGHSH, CDR2 LQKENI. The CDR3 loop is CASSLVGQALSGNTIYF. As DNA, the CDR3 is TGTGCCAGCTCCCTGGTCGGACAGGCGCTCTCTGGAAACACCATATATTTT.

The chain employs TRBV2 and TRBJ2-5, with 7 bases that match TRBD2. This CDR3 has 15 residues. V dropped 1 base and J dropped 4; count of bases not matched to a gene: 6. Germline V CDR1 and CDR2: SNHLY, FYNNEI. The CDR3 nucleotides are TGTGCCAGCAGTGAAGAGGGAGGGCCTCTAGAGACCCAGTACTTC. Amino acid sequence: CASSEEGGPLETQYF.

This clone was recorded once. The CDR3 loop is CASSPTPLNTEAFF. As DNA, the CDR3 is TGTGCCAGCTCGCCCACACCGCTGAACACTGAAGCTTTCTTT. The chain is built from TRBV18 and TRBJ1-1; D is uncertain. CDR1 is KGHSH and CDR2 is LQKENI in the germline V gene. Trimming removed 6 bases from V and 0 bases from J, with 11 bases in between. There are 14 residues in the CDR3.

The CDR3 nucleotides read TGTGCCTGGAGTAGGACAGGGGGACTAGAGACCCAGTACTTC. Translation gives CAWSRTGGLETQYF. This sequence joins TRBV30 and TRBJ2-5, with 10 bases aligning to TRBD1. The CDR3 length is 14 residues. Trimming at V came to 2 bases and at J to 4 bases, leaving 4 bases not matched to a gene. Germline values: CDR1 GTSNPN, CDR2 SVGIG (reference sequence).

V and J are TRBV24-1 and TRBJ2-7; 14 bases are shared with TRBD2. This CDR3 is built from 16 residues. Germline V lookup: CDR1 KGHDR, CDR2 SFDVKD. V lost 3 bases and J lost 3; bases outside the gene matches: 3. CDR3 nucleotides: TGTGCCACCAGTGATGGGACTAGCGGGAGCTTCTACGAGCAGTACTTC. Translation: CATSDGTSGSFYEQYF.

In this sample, this clone turned up a few times. The V gene is TRBV5-1, the J gene TRBJ2-7, with D maybe TRBD1 (6 bases). This CDR3 has 15 residues. Looked up from germline, CDR1 is SGHRS and CDR2 is YFSETQ. V was clipped by 0 bases and J by 5 bases, with 15 bases between them. CDR3 sequence (DNA): TGCGCCAGCAGCTTGGAGGGACACTGGGCCCACGAGCAGTACTTC. The encoded protein is CASSLEGHWAHEQYF.

The V call is TRBV5-8, the J call TRBJ1-2, with no clear D. The germline V gene has CDR1 SGHTS and CDR2 YDEGEE. CDR3 length: 12 amino acids. Deletions cut 2 bases from V and 2 bases from J, with 4 bases between. Written as DNA, the CDR3 is TGTGCCAGCAGCTTTGAGAACTATGGCTACACCTTC. It specifies CASSFENYGYTF.

The DNA for the CDR3 is TGTGCCAGCAGCCACACTAGCGGCACAGATACGCAGTATTTT. This encodes CASSHTSGTDTQYF. The V call is TRBV3-1 (or the pseudogene TRBV3-2), the J call TRBJ2-3; 7 bases line up with TRBD2. The germline V gene encodes CDR1 LGHDT and CDR2 YNNKEL (reference sequence). The junction had 1 base not matched to a gene; V was cut back by 3 bases and J by 1 base. The CDR3 has 14 residues.